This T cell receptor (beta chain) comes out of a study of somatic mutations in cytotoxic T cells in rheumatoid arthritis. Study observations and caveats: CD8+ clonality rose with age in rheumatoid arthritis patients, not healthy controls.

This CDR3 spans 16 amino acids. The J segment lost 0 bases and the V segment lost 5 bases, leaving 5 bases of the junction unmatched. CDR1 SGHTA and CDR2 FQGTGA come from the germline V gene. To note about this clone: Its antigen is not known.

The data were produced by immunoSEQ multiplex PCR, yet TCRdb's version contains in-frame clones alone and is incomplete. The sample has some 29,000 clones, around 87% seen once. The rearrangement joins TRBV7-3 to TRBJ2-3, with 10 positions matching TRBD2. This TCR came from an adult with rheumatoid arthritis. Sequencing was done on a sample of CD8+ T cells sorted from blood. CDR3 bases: TGTGCCAGCAGCCTGGGACTAGCGACTAGCACAGATACGCAGTATTTT. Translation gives CASSLGLATSTDTQYF.